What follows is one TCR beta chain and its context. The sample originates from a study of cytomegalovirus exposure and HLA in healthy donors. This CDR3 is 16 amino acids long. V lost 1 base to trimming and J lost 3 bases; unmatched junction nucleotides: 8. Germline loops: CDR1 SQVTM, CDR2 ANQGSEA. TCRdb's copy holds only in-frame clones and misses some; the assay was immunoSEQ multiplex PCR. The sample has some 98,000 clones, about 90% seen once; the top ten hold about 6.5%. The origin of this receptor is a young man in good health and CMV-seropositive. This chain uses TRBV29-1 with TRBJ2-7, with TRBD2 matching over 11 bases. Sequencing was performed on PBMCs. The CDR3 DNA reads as TGCAGCGTTGAAGGAACCCTAGCGGGAGGAATCTACGAGCAGTACTTC. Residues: CSVEGTLAGGIYEQYF.